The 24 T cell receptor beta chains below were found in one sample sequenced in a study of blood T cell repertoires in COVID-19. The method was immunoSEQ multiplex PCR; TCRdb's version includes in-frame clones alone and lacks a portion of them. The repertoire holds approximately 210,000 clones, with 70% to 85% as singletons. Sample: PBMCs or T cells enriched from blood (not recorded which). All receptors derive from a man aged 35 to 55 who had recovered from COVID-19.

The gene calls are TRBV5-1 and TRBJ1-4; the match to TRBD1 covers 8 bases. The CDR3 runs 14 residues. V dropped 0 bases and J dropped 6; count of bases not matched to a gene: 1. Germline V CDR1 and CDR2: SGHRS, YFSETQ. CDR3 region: CASSLDRGDEKLFF. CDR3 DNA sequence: TGCGCCAGCAGCTTGGACAGGGGGGATGAAAAACTGTTTTTT.

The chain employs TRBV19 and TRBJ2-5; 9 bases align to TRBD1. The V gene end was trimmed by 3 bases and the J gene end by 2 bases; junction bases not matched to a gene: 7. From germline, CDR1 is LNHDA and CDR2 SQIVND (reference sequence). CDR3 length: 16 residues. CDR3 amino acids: CASSMGDREIQETQYF. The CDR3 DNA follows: TGTGCCAGTAGTATGGGGGACAGGGAGATTCAAGAGACCCAGTACTTC.

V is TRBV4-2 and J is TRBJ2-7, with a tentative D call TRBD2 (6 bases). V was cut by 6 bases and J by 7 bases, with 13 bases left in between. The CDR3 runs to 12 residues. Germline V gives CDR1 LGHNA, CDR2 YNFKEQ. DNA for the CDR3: TGTGCCAGCAGTCTTAATCGGGGGGAGCAGTACTTC. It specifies CASSLNRGEQYF.

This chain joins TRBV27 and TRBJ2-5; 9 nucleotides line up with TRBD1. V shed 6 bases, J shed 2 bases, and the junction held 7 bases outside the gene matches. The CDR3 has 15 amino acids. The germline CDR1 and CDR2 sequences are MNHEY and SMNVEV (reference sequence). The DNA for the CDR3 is TGTGCCAGCAGCTTCGGACAGGGGAGACAAGAGACCCAGTACTTC. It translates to CASSFGQGRQETQYF.

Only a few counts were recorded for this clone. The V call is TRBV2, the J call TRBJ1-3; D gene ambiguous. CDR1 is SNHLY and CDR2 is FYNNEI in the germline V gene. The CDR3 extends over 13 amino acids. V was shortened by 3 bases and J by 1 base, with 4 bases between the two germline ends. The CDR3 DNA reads TGTGCCAGCAGTGAGGAGTCTGGAAACACCATATATTTT. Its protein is CASSEESGNTIYF.

The CDR3 region is CSVEGWGQVFTEAFF. In DNA, the CDR3 is TGCAGCGTTGAGGGATGGGGGCAGGTTTTCACTGAAGCTTTCTTT. The chain links TRBV29-1 to TRBJ1-1; D might be TRBD1 (6 bases). Germline loops: CDR1 SQVTM, CDR2 ANQGSEA. The length of the CDR3 is 15 residues. Trimming left V 3 bases short and J 4 bases short, with 18 bases between.

The CDR3 region is CASSTGVGNTIYF. The CDR3 bases are TGTGCCAGCAGTACAGGGGTTGGAAACACCATATATTTT. V gene TRBV12-3 or TRBV12-4 combines with J gene TRBJ1-3; 7 bases are shared with TRBD1. The ends lost 5 bases at V and 3 bases at J; junction bases unmatched: 1. The CDR3 runs to 13 residues.

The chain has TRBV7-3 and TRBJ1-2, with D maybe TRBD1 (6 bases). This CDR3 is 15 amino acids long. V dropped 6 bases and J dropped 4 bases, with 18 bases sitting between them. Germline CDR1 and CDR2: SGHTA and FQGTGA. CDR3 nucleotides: TGTGCCAGCAGACCGGGGGGCGGCGGCACCTATGGCTACACCTTC. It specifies CASRPGGGGTYGYTF. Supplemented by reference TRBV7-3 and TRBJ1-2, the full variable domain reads GAGVSQTPSNKVTEKGKYVELRCDPISGHTALYWYRQSLGQGPEFLIYFQGTGAADDSGLPNDRFFAVRPEGSVSTLKIQRTERGDSAVYLCASRPGGGGTYGYTFGSGTRLTVV.

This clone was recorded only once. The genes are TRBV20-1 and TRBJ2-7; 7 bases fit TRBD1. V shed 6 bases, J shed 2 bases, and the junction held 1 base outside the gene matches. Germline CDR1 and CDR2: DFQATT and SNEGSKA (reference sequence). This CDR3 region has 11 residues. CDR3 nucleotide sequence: TGCAGTGCAGGGGGCGCCTACGAGCAGTACTTC. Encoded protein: CSAGGAYEQYF.

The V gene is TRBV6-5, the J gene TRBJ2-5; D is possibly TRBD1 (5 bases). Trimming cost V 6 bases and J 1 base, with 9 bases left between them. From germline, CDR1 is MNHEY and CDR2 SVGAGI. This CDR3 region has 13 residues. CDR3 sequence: CASSSGPQETQYF. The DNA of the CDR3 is TGTGCCAGCAGCTCAGGGCCCCAAGAGACCCAGTACTTC.

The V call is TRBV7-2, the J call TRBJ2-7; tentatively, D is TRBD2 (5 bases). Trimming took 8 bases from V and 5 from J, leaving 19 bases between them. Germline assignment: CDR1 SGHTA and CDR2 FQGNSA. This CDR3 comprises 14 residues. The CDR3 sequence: CASDSGSSIHEQYF. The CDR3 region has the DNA TGTGCCAGCGATTCGGGATCGTCGATCCACGAGCAGTACTTC.

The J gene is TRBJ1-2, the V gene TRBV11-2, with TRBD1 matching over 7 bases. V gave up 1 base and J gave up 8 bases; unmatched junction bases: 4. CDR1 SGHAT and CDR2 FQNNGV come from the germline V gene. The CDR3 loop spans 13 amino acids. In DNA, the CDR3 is TGTGCCAGCAGCTTAGCAGGACAGGACGGCTACACCTTC. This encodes CASSLAGQDGYTF.

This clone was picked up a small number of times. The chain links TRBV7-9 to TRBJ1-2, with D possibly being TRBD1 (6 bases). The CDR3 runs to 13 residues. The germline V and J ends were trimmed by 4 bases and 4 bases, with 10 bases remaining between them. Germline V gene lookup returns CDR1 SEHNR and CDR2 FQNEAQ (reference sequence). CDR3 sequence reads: CASSSRGIYGYTF. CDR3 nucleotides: TGTGCCAGCAGCTCTAGGGGGATCTATGGCTACACCTTC.

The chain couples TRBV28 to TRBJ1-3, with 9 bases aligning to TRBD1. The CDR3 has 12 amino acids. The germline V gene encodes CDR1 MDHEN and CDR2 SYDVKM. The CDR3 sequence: CAYRGRGNTIYF. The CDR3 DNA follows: TGTGCTTACAGGGGGCGAGGAAACACCATATATTTT.

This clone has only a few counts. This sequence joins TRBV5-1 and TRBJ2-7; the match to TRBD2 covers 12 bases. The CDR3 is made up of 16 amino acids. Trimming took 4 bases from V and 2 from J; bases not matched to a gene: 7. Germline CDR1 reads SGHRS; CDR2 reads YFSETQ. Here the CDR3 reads CASSQTSGSVTYEQYF. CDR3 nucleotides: TGCGCCAGCAGCCAGACTAGCGGGAGCGTCACCTACGAGCAGTACTTC.

The CDR3 coding sequence is TGTGCCAGCAGCTTGGGAGGTGGAAACACCATATATTTT. Translating gives CASSLGGGNTIYF. The V gene is TRBV5-6, the J gene TRBJ1-3; D gene ambiguous. Germline V gene lookup returns CDR1 SGHDT and CDR2 YYEEEE. CDR3 length equals 13 residues. V was clipped by 0 bases and J by 3 bases, with 4 bases between them.

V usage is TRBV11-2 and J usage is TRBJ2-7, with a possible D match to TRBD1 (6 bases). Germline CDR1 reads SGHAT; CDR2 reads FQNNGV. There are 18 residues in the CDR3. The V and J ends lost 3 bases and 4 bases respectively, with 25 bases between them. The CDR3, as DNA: TGTGCCAGCAGCTTCGTTTTATCCCCGGACAGTTTAAGGTACGAGCAGTACTTC. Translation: CASSFVLSPDSLRYEQYF.

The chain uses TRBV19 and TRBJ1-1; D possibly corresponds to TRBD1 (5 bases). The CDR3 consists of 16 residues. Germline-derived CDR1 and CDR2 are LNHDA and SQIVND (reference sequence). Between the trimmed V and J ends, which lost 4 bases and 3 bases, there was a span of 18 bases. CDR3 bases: TGTGCCAGTAGTACGCGGGGTCAGGTCAGGGACACTGAAGCTTTCTTT. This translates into CASSTRGQVRDTEAFF. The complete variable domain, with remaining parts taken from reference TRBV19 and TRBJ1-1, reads DGGITQSPKYLFRKEGQNVTLSCEQNLNHDAMYWYRQDPGQGLRLIYYSQIVNDFQKGDIAEGYSVSREKKESFPLTVTSAQKNPTAFYLCASSTRGQVRDTEAFFGQGTRLTVV.

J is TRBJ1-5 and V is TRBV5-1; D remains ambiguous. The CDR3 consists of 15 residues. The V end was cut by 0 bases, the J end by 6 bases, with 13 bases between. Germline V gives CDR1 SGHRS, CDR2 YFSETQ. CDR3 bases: TGCGCCAGCAGCTTGGGACCCTCGGGAGGTCAGCCCCAGCATTTT. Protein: CASSLGPSGGQPQHF.

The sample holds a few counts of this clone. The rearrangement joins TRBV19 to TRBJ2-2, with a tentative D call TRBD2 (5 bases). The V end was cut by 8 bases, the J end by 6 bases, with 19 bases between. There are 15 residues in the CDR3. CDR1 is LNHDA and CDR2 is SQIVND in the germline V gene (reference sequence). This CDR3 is CASRPIVEGSGELFF. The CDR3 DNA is TGTGCCAGTCGCCCCATAGTTGAGGGTTCCGGGGAGCTGTTTTTT.

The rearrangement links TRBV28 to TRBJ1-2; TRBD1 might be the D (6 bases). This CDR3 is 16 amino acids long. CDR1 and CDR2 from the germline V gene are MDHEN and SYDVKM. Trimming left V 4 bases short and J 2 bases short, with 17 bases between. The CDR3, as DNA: TGTGCCAGCAGTTCTTTAGGGGGTCACGACAACTATGGCTACACCTTC. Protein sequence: CASSSLGGHDNYGYTF.

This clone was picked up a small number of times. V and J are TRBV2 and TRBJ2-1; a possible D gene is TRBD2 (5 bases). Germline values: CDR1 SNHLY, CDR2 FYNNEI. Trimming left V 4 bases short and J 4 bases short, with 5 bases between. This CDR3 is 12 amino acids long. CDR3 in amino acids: CASSGEYNEQFF. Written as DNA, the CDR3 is TGTGCCAGCAGTGGGGAGTACAATGAGCAGTTCTTC. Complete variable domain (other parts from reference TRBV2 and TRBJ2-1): EPEVTQTPSHQVTQMGQEVILRCVPISNHLYFYWYRQILGQKVEFLVSFYNNEISEKSEIFDDQFSVERPDGSNFTLKIRSTKLEDSAMYFCASSGEYNEQFFGPGTRLTVL.

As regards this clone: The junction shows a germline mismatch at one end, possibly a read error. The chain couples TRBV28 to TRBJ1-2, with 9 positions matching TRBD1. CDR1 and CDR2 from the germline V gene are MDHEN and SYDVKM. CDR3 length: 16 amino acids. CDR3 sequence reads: CATSPRGGQGIVKCSF. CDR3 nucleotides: TGTGCCACCAGCCCCAGGGGAGGACAGGGGATCGTTAAATGCTCCTTC.

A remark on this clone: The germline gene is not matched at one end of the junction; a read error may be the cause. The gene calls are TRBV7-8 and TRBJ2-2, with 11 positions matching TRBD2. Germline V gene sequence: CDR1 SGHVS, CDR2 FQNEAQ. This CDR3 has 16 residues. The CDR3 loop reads CASRATSGSYTGELFF. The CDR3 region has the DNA TGTGCCAGCAGGGCAACTAGCGGGAGTTACACCGGGGAGCTATTTTTT.